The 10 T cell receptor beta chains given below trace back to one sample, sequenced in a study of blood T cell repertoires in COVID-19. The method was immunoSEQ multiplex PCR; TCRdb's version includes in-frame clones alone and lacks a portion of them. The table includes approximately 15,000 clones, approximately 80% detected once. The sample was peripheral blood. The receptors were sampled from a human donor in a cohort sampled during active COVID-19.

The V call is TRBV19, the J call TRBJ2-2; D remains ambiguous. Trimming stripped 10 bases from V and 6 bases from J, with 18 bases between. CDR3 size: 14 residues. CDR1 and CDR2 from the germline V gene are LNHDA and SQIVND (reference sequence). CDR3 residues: CATSSPIIAGELFF. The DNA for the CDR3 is TGTGCCACCTCTAGTCCAATTATAGCCGGGGAGCTGTTTTTT.

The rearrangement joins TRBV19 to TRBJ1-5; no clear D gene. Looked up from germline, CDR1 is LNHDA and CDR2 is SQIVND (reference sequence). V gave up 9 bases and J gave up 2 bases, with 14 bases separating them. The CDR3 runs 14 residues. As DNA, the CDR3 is TGTGCCAGCCGATCTCTTGGAGGCAATCAGCCCCAGCATTTT. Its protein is CASRSLGGNQPQHF.

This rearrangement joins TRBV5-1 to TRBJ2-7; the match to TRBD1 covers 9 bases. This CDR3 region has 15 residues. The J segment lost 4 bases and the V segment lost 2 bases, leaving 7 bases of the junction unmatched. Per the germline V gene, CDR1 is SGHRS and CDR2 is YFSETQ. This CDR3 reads CASSFGDRAAYEQYF. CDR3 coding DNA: TGCGCCAGCAGCTTCGGGGACAGGGCTGCTTACGAGCAGTACTTC.

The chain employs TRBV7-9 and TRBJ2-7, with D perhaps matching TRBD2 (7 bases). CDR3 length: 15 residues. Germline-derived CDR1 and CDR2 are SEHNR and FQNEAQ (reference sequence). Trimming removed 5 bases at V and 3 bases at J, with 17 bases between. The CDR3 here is CASSGRAGESYEQYF. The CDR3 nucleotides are TGTGCCAGCAGCGGGAGGGCAGGGGAAAGCTACGAGCAGTACTTC.

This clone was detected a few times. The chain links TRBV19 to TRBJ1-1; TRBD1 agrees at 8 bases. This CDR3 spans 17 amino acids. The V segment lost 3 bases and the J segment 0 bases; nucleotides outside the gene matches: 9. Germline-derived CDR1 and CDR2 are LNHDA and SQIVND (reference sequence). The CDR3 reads CASSMRGTGSMNTEAFF. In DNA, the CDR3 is TGTGCCAGTAGTATGAGGGGGACAGGCAGCATGAACACTGAAGCTTTCTTT. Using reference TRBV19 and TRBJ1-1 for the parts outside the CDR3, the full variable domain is DGGITQSPKYLFRKEGQNVTLSCEQNLNHDAMYWYRQDPGQGLRLIYYSQIVNDFQKGDIAEGYSVSREKKESFPLTVTSAQKNPTAFYLCASSMRGTGSMNTEAFFGQGTRLTVV.

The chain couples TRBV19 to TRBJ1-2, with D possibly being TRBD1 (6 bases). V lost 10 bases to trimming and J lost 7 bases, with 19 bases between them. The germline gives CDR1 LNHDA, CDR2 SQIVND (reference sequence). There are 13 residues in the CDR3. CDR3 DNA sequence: TGTGCCACGAACGATGGACAGTCTTCTGGCTACACCTTC. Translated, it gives CATNDGQSSGYTF.

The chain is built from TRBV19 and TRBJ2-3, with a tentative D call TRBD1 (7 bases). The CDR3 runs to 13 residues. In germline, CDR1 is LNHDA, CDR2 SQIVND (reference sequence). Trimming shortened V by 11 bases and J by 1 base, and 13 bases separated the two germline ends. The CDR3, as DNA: TGTGCCGCAGGGGGGCGCGGCACAGATACGCAGTATTTT. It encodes CAAGGRGTDTQYF.

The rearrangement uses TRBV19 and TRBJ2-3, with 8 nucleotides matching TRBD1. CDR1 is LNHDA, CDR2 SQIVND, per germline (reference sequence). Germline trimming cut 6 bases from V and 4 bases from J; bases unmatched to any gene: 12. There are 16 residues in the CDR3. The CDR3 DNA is TGTGCCAGTAGCGACCGGGGAACAGGGGGACCAGATACGCAGTATTTT. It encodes CASSDRGTGGPDTQYF.

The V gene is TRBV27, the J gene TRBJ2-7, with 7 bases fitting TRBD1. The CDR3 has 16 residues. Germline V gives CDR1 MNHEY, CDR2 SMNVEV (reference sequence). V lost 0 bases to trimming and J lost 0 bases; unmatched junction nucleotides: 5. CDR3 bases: TGTGCCAGCAGTTTATCGGCCGGACAGGTCTCCTACGAGCAGTACTTC. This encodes CASSLSAGQVSYEQYF.

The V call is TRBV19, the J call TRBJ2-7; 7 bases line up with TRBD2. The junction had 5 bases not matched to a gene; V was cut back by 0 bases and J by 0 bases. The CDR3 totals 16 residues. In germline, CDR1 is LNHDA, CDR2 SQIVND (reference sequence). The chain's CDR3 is CASSIDRGESSYEQYF. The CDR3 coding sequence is TGTGCCAGTAGTATAGATCGGGGGGAGAGCTCCTACGAGCAGTACTTC.